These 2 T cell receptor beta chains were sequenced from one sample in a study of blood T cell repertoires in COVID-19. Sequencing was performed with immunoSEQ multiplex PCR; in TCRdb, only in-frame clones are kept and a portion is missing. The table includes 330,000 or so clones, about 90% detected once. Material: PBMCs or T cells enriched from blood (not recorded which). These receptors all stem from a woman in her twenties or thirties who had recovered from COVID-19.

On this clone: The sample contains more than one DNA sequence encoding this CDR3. Here the CDR3 DNA reads TGTGCCAGCAGTGACAGGGGTCGCACTGAAGCTTTCTTT. It translates to CASSDRGRTEAFF. This rearrangement joins TRBV6-1 to TRBJ1-1, with D tentatively TRBD1 (6 bases). Trimming shortened V by 3 bases and J by 4 bases, and 9 bases separated the two germline ends. The CDR3 has 13 residues. CDR1 is MNHNS and CDR2 is SASEGT in the germline V gene.

CDR3 in amino acids: CASWEGTGQVNEQFF. The CDR3 DNA reads as TGTGCCAGCTGGGAAGGGACAGGGCAAGTCAATGAGCAGTTCTTC. This chain connects TRBV28 to TRBJ2-1; 9 positions match TRBD1. V dropped 8 bases and J dropped 6; count of bases not matched to a gene: 11. CDR1 is MDHEN and CDR2 is SYDVKM in the germline V gene. This CDR3 comprises 15 residues.